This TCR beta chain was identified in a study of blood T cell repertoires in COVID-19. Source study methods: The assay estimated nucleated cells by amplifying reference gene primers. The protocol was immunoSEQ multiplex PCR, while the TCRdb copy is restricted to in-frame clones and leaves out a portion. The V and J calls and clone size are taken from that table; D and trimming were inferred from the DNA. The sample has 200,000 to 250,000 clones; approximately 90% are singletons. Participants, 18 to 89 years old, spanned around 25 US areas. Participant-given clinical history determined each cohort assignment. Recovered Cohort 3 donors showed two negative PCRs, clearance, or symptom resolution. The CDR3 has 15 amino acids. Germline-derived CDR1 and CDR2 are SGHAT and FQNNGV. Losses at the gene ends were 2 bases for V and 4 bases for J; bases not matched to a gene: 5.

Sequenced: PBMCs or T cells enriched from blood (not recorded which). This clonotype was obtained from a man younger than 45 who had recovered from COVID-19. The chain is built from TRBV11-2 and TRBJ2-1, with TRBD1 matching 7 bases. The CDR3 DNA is TGTGCCAGCAGCTTAACCGGGACAGCTTACAATGAGCAGTTCTTC. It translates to CASSLTGTAYNEQFF.